The rows below give T cell receptor beta chains drawn from one sample of a study of neoadjuvant anti-PD-1 for oral cavity cancer. The data were produced by immunoSEQ multiplex PCR, yet TCRdb's version contains in-frame clones alone and is incomplete. Of over 14,000 clones in the sample, about 70% were seen once. Sample: PBMCs, taken before nivolumab (anti-PD-1) treatment. The receptors were sampled from a person between 40 and 85 years old with oral cavity squamous cell carcinoma. Both conserved end residues are part of each CDR3. A D gene is named only where the DNA matches it firmly. Only some rows state a clone size, as once, few, many or a class for expanded clones.

>TRBJ1-5|-|few|TRBV30
CAWSVGWGGNQPQHF
TGTGCCTGGAGTGTAGGGTGGGGGGGCAATCAGCCCCAGCATTTT
>TRBJ1-3|-|few|TRBV4-2
CASSQELSRSGNTIYF
TGTGCCAGCAGCCAAGAGTTGTCTCGCTCTGGAAACACCATATATTTT
>TRBJ2-1|-|-|TRBV5-6
CASSLAPGGGSYNEQFF
TGTGCCAGCAGCTTAGCCCCAGGCGGCGGCTCCTACAATGAGCAGTTCTTC
>TRBJ2-1|TRBD2|-|TRBV19
CASSRREYNEQFF
TGTGCCAGTAGTAGGCGGGAGTACAATGAGCAGTTCTTC
>TRBJ2-3|-|-|TRBV5-1
CASRYLDTQYF
TGCGCCAGCAGATACTTAGATACGCAGTATTTT
>TRBJ2-5|-|-|TRBV7-3
CASSLNLRETQYF
TGTGCCAGCAGCTTAAATTTGCGAGAGACCCAGTACTTC
>TRBJ1-5|TRBD1|once|TRBV27
CASRTGRRSNQPQHF
TGTGCCAGCAGGACAGGGCGTCGGTCAAATCAGCCCCAGCATTTT
>TRBJ1-2|TRBD1|-|TRBV15
CATSLSQGAGGYTF
TGTGCCACCAGCTTATCGCAGGGGGCGGGGGGCTACACCTTC
>TRBJ2-7|-|-|TRBV28
CASRDRAYEQYF
TGTGCCAGCAGGGACCGCGCCTACGAGCAGTACTTC
>TRBJ1-4|TRBD1|-|TRBV5-4
CASSLGTGDEKLFF
TGTGCCAGCAGCCTCGGGACAGGGGACGAAAAACTGTTTTTT
>TRBJ2-5|-|-|TRBV20-1
CSARVLETQYF
TGCAGTGCTAGAGTATTGGAGACCCAGTACTTC
>TRBJ2-7|-|-|TRBV19
CASSRLRRVDEQYF
TGTGCCAGTAGTAGACTCCGGAGGGTCGACGAGCAGTACTTC
>TRBJ2-7|TRBD2|-|TRBV28
CASRSVGTSGSYEQYF
TGTGCCAGCAGGTCAGTCGGGACTAGCGGATCCTACGAGCAGTACTTC
>TRBJ2-4|TRBD2|-|TRBV27
CASSFRTSGDIQYF
TGTGCCAGCAGTTTCAGGACTAGCGGGGACATTCAGTACTTC
>TRBJ1-6|TRBD1|-|TRBV6-1
CASKAGTGGSPLHF
TGTGCCAGCAAAGCCGGGACAGGGGGCTCACCCCTCCACTTT
>TRBJ2-7|TRBD2|-|TRBV6-1
CASSELAGPYEQYF
TGTGCCAGCAGTGAACTAGCGGGGCCCTACGAGCAGTACTTC
>TRBJ1-4|-|-|TRBV7-8
CASSLVRVPRVEKLFF
TGTGCCAGCAGCTTAGTACGGGTGCCTAGGGTTGAAAAACTGTTTTTT
>TRBJ2-2|-|-|TRBV10-1
CASSESDRAGELFF
TGCGCCAGCAGTGAGTCGGACAGAGCCGGGGAGCTGTTTTTT
>TRBJ1-1|-|-|TRBV7-8
CASSPNRGPGIEAFF
TGTGCCAGCAGCCCTAACCGGGGGCCGGGTATTGAAGCTTTCTTT
>TRBJ2-3|-|-|TRBV7-9
CASSFRPTDTQYF
TGTGCCAGCAGCTTCAGGCCCACAGATACGCAGTATTTT
>TRBJ2-7|TRBD1|few|TRBV5-1
CASSQTGNSYEQYF
TGCGCCAGCAGCCAGACAGGGAACTCCTACGAGCAGTACTTC
>TRBJ2-1|-|-|TRBV27
CASKWGANNEQFF
TGTGCCAGTAAATGGGGGGCGAACAATGAGCAGTTCTTC
>TRBJ1-5|-|-|TRBV7-9
CASSFGSGQPQHF
TGTGCCAGCAGCTTTGGGTCGGGTCAGCCCCAGCATTTT
>TRBJ2-3|TRBD2|-|TRBV2
CASKALAGYSTDTQYF
TGTGCCAGCAAAGCCTTAGCGGGGTATAGCACAGATACGCAGTATTTT
>TRBJ1-1|-|-|TRBV9
CASSVSRGNTEAFF
TGTGCCAGCAGCGTAAGTCGAGGGAACACTGAAGCTTTCTTT
>TRBJ2-4|-|-|TRBV7-2
CASKLGGLLKTMHF
TGTGCCAGCAAGTTAGGGGGACTCCTAAAAACTATGCACTTC
>TRBJ1-1|-|-|TRBV23-1
CASSPGRLNTEAFF
TGCGCCAGCAGTCCGGGACGGTTGAACACTGAAGCTTTCTTT
>TRBJ2-1|-|-|TRBV14
CASSRRSRERYNEQFF
TGTGCCAGCAGCCGCCGGAGTCGGGAGCGTTACAATGAGCAGTTCTTC
>TRBJ1-6|-|-|TRBV7-8
CASSLIVQSSYNSPLHF
TGTGCCAGCAGCTTAATTGTCCAGAGCTCCTATAATTCACCCCTCCACTTT
>TRBJ2-4|TRBD2|-|TRBV30
CAWSVLGGGAKNIQYF
TGTGCCTGGAGTGTACTGGGGGGGGGAGCCAAAAACATTCAGTACTTC
>TRBJ1-5|-|-|TRBV18
CASSPGFGGQPQHF
TGTGCCAGCTCACCTGGGTTTGGGGGGCAGCCCCAGCATTTT
>TRBJ1-2|-|-|TRBV27
CASSLSTGTIYGYTF
TGTGCCAGCAGTTTATCGACGGGAACAATCTATGGCTACACCTTC
>TRBJ2-3|TRBD2|-|TRBV9
CASSVGGRGSGSDTQYF
TGTGCCAGCAGCGTAGGAGGACGGGGTAGCGGGAGCGATACGCAGTATTTT
>TRBJ1-3|TRBD1|few|TRBV28
CASSPTGQEGNTIYF
TGTGCCAGCAGTCCCACGGGACAGGAAGGAAACACCATATATTTT
>TRBJ1-5|TRBD1|once|TRBV18
CASSPGTGNQPQHF
TGTGCCAGCTCACCAGGGACAGGGAATCAGCCCCAGCATTTT
>TRBJ1-5|TRBD1|-|TRBV4-1
CASSQGTGARNYQPQHF
TGCGCCAGCAGCCAGGGGACAGGGGCGAGGAACTATCAGCCCCAGCATTTT
>TRBJ1-4|-|-|TRBV7-8
CASTLGVGSTNEKLFF
TGTGCCAGCACCCTAGGAGTCGGCTCAACTAATGAAAAACTGTTTTTT
>TRBJ2-5|TRBD2|-|TRBV30
CAWASGTETQYF
TGTGCCTGGGCTAGCGGCACGGAGACCCAGTACTTC
>TRBJ2-7|TRBD1|-|TRBV5-6
CASSFAGTGVYEQYF
TGTGCCAGCAGCTTTGCCGGGACAGGGGTCTACGAGCAGTACTTC
>TRBJ2-1|-|-|TRBV9
CASSVGKNWRSDEQFF
TGTGCCAGCAGCGTAGGTAAAAACTGGAGGAGTGATGAGCAGTTCTTC
>TRBJ2-3|-|-|TRBV7-3
CASSFSAFSTDTQYF
TGTGCCAGCAGCTTCAGCGCTTTTAGCACAGATACGCAGTATTTT
>TRBJ2-7|TRBD2|-|TRBV19
CASSKGLAEYYEQYF
TGTGCCAGTAGTAAAGGACTAGCGGAATACTACGAGCAGTACTTC
>TRBJ1-3|TRBD1|-|TRBV5-1
CASSTDRSSSGNTIYF
TGCGCCAGCAGCACGGACAGGTCGAGCTCTGGAAACACCATATATTTT
>TRBJ1-2|TRBD1|few|TRBV27
CASKGQGWVHGYTF
TGTGCCAGCAAGGGACAGGGTTGGGTTCATGGCTACACCTTC
>TRBJ2-5|-|-|TRBV6-1
CASSTGGAQETQYF
TGTGCCAGCAGTACAGGGGGGGCTCAAGAGACCCAGTACTTC
>TRBJ2-5|-|-|TRBV30
CAWSVPGLMETQYF
TGTGCCTGGAGTGTACCCGGCCTCATGGAGACCCAGTACTTC
>TRBJ2-1|-|-|TRBV9
CASSIADYNEQFF
TGTGCCAGCAGCATTGCGGATTACAATGAGCAGTTCTTC
>TRBJ2-3|-|-|TRBV12-1
CASSISGGAISTDTQYF
TGTGCCAGCAGCATAAGCGGGGGGGCGATTTCCACAGATACGCAGTATTTT
>TRBJ2-7|TRBD1|once|TRBV7-9
CASSQTGENEQYF
TGTGCCAGCAGCCAGACAGGGGAGAACGAGCAGTACTTC
>TRBJ1-1|-|-|TRBV30
CAWTVGGNTEAFF
TGTGCCTGGACCGTGGGAGGGAACACTGAAGCTTTCTTT
>TRBJ1-1|TRBD1|-|TRBV5-4
CASSPRDRVTEAFF
TGTGCCAGCAGCCCCCGGGACAGGGTAACTGAAGCTTTCTTT
>TRBJ1-2|-|few|TRBV2
CASSPGLGYTF
TGTGCCAGCTCCCCAGGGCTTGGCTACACCTTC
>TRBJ1-1|TRBD1|-|TRBV29-1
CSVGRQGNTEAFF
TGCAGCGTGGGAAGACAGGGGAACACTGAAGCTTTCTTT
>TRBJ2-7|TRBD1|-|TRBV27
CASSPDRGNSYEQYF
TGTGCCAGCAGTCCCGACAGGGGTAATTCCTACGAGCAGTACTTC
>TRBJ1-5|-|-|TRBV30
CAWSVPRGASNQPQHF
TGTGCCTGGAGTGTACCCCGGGGAGCTAGCAATCAGCCCCAGCATTTT
>TRBJ2-3|-|-|TRBV5-1
CASSLTSWADTQYF
TGCGCCAGCAGCTTGACTAGCTGGGCAGATACGCAGTATTTT
>TRBJ2-1|-|-|TRBV7-8
CASSDRKRTERNEQFF
TGTGCCAGCAGCGACCGAAAGCGGACTGAAAGAAATGAGCAGTTCTTC
>TRBJ2-3|TRBD2|-|TRBV29-1
CSARGGAGADTQYF
TGCAGCGCCCGCGGGGGGGCGGGGGCAGATACGCAGTATTTT
>TRBJ1-2|TRBD1|once|TRBV27
CASRDGTGGKGYTF
TGTGCCAGCAGAGACGGCACAGGGGGTAAGGGCTACACCTTC